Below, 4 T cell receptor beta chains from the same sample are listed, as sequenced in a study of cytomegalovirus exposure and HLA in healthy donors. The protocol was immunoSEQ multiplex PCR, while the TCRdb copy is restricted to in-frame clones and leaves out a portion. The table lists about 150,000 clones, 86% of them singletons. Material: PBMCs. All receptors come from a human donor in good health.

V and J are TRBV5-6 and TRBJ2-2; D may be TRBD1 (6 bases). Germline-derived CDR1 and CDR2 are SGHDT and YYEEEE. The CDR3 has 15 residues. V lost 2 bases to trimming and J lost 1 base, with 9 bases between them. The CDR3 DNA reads TGTGCCAGCAGCTTAACGACAGGGAACACCGGGGAGCTGTTTTTT. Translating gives CASSLTTGNTGELFF.

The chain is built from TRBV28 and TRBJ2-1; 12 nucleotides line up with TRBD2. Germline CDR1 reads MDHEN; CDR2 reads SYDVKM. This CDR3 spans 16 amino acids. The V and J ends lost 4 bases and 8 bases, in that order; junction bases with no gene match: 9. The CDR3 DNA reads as TGTGCCAGCAGTTCGCGACTAGCGGGAGTTCCTGATGAGCAGTTCTTC. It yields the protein CASSSRLAGVPDEQFF.

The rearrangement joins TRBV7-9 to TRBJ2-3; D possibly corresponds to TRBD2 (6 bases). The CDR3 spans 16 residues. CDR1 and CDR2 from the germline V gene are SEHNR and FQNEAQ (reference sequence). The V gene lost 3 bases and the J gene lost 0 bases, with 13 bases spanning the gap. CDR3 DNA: TGTGCCAGCAGCTTGGGCGGGGCCGCTAGCACAGATACGCAGTATTTT. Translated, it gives CASSLGGAASTDTQYF. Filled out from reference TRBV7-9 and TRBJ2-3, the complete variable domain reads DTGVSQNPRHKITKRGQNVTFRCDPISEHNRLYWYRQTLGQGPEFLTYFQNEAQLEKSRLLSDRFSAERPKGSFSTLEIQRTEQGDSAMYLCASSLGGAASTDTQYFGPGTRLTVL.

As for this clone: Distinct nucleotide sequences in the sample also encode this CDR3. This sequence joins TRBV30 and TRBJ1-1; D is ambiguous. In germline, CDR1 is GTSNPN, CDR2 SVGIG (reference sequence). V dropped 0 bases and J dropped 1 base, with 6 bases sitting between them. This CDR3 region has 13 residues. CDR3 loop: CAWSVRGNTEAFF. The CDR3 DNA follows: TGTGCCTGGAGTGTACGAGGGAACACTGAAGCTTTCTTT. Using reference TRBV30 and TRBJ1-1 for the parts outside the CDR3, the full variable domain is SQTIHQWPATLVQPVGSPLSLECTVEGTSNPNLYWYRQAAGRGLQLLFYSVGIGQISSEVPQNLSASRPQDRQFILSSKKLLLSDSGFYLCAWSVRGNTEAFFGQGTRLTVV.